This T cell receptor (beta chain) was identified during a study of Ad26.COV2.S vaccination and SARS-CoV-2 variants. The wider study: Ad26.COV2.S, an intramuscular injection, was given once or twice 56 days apart. The study's findings and limits: Total T cell responses may have been underestimated by the TCR breadth and depth analyses. Non-spike TCR breadth showed similarity between vaccine and placebo recipients.

This clone was found many times. What it binds is not known. Treatment defined: about 20 received Ad26.COV2.S at low or high dose, single or two shots; roughly five received placebo; per-sample allocation not given. Specimens were obtained on day 63 following the first vaccine or placebo injection. Adults aged 18-55 years in Boston included the donor. Produced via immunoSEQ multiplex PCR; TCRdb's table is partial and in-frame only. The sample shows about 320,000 clones, about 86% of them seen only once. The source is a person between 18 and 59 years old who received the Ad26.COV2.S COVID-19 vaccine or a placebo. The specimen was peripheral blood, collected in a trial of Ad26.COV2.S vaccine versus placebo.

This chain's CDR3 is CASSPRLGAGSYNSPLHF. CDR3 DNA sequence: TGTGCCAGCAGCCCCCGTTTGGGGGCTGGCTCCTATAATTCACCCCTCCACTTT. The rearrangement uses TRBV7-2 and TRBJ1-6; possibly TRBD1 for D (6 bases). The CDR3 length is 18 residues. CDR1 and CDR2 (germline): SGHTA, FQGNSA. V lost 5 bases and J lost 0, with 17 bases in between.